This TCR beta chain is from a study of T cells in Graves' hyperthyroidism and ophthalmopathy. Amplification of TCR beta CDR3 regions was performed using RNA transcripts as template. First-round RT-PCR of the TCR CDR3 relied on the HTBI primer set. TCRdb called the multiplex PCR reads again in MiXCR, with one record for every CDR3 protein. Of roughly 520,000 distinct CDR3 sequences listed, roughly a quarter were seen once; the top ten hold roughly 10%. This clonotype was counted only a few times. Its antigen is not known. The V end lost 1 base, the J end lost 4 bases, and 17 bases lay between the germline ends. Per the germline V gene, CDR1 is SGHTA and CDR2 is FQGNSA. The CDR3 is made up of 18 amino acids. Study-level points and caveats: The model anticipated ophthalmopathy a median around six months pre-onset.

Ophthalmopathy cases scored 3 or more on the Clinical Activity Score and 4 or more on NOSPECS grade, with duration below 3 months. Exclusion of a patient resulted from uncontrolled infection, other autoimmune disease, pregnancy or lactation. Fresh 10 ml peripheral blood yielded PBMCs. The source of this sequence is a woman younger than 45 with Graves' ophthalmopathy. The V and J genes are TRBV7-2 and TRBJ2-6, with D unresolved. Sequencing used blood. CDR3 coding DNA: TGTGCCAGCAGCTTAGGCTGGCGGCAAGGGCCAGGGGCCAACGTCCTGACTTTC. Translated: CASSLGWRQGPGANVLTF.